This TCR beta chain was obtained from a study of graft-versus-host responses after intestinal transplantation. As for the study in general: Transplantation in recipients was multivisceral, liver-intestinal, or isolated intestinal.

Germline V gene lookup returns CDR1 SGHKS and CDR2 YYEKEE (reference sequence). The ends were cut back, 2 bases at V and 4 bases at J, with 13 bases in the middle. CDR3 length: 14 amino acids. As for this clone: Its target is unknown.

Lymphocytes from graft epithelium and lamina propria were isolated. Study observations and caveats: Some patients had graft-donor T cell macrochimerism, and their allografts showed high graft-versus-host to host-versus-graft clonal ratios. Peak circulating GvH clone levels tracked with early post-transplant HvG declines.

TCRdb's table, derived via immunoSEQ multiplex PCR, lists solely in-frame clones and lacks some. Of 9,000 to 10,000 clones listed, about 88% are singletons. The chain has TRBV5-5 and TRBJ2-7; perhaps TRBD1 as D (6 bases). The clonotype originates from a human patient who received an intestinal transplant, so some T cells may come from the graft donor. This specimen was ileum tissue, taken 729 days after intestinal transplantation. In DNA form, the CDR3 reads TGTGCCAGCAGCTTCAGGCAGGGGCCGTACGAGCAGTACTTC. This translates into CASSFRQGPYEQYF.